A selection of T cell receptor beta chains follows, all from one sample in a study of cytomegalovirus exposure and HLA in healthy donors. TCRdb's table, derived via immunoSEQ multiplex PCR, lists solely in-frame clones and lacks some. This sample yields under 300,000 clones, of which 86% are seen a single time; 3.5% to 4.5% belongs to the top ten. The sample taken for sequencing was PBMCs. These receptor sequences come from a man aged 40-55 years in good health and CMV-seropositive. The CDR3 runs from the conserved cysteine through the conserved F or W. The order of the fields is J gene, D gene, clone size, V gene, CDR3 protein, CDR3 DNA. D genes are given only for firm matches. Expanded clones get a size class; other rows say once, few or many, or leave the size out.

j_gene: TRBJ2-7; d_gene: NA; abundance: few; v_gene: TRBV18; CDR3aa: CASSPRGENEQYF; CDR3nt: TGTGCCAGCTCACCACGGGGCGAGAACGAGCAGTACTTC
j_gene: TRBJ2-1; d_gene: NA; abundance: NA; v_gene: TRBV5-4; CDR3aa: CASSLEVEASLGNEQFF; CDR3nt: TGTGCCAGCAGCTTGGAGGTGGAGGCCAGCCTAGGCAATGAGCAGTTCTTC
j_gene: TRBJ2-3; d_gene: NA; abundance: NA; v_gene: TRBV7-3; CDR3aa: CASSTTDTDTQYF; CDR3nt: TGTGCCAGCAGCACGACAGACACAGATACGCAGTATTTT
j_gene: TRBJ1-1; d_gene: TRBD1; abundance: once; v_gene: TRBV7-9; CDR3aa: CASTRTGQGNTEAFF; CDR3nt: TGTGCCAGCACCCGAACAGGACAGGGGAACACTGAAGCTTTCTTT
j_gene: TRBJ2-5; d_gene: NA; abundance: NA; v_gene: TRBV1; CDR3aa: CTSSLAGGYQETQYF; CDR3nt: TGCACCAGCAGCCTCGCCGGGGGGTACCAAGAGACCCAGTACTTC
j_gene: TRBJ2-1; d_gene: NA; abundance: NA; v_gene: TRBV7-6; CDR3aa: CASRDFGGAVYNEQFF; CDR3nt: TGTGCCAGCAGGGATTTCGGTGGGGCAGTCTACAATGAGCAGTTCTTC
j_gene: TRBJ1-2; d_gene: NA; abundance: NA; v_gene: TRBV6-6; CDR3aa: CASRQRDRNYGYTF; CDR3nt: TGTGCCAGCAGGCAGCGAGACAGGAACTATGGCTACACCTTC
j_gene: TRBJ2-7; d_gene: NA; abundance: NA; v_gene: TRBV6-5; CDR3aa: CASSYSGGEQYF; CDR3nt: TGTGCCAGCAGTTACTCAGGGGGCGAGCAGTACTTC
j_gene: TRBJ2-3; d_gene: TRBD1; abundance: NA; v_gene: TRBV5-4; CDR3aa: CASSFYRGNTDTQYF; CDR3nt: TGTGCCAGCAGCTTTTACAGGGGAAATACAGATACGCAGTATTTT
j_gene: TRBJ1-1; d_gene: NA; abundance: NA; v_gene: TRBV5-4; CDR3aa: CASSGPDGLSEAFF; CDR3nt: TGTGCCAGCAGCGGCCCCGACGGGTTGAGTGAAGCTTTCTTT